The T cell receptor beta chain under discussion was sequenced for a study of vaccination and CD4 T cells after COVID-19. Oncomine TCR Beta short-read sequencing was applied to DNA from cultured CD4+ T cells. Each CDR3 protein is one row after TCRdb ran MiXCR on the PCR reads. This table holds about 20,000 distinct CDR3 sequences, around four fifths found once. Treatment meaning: approximately nine-day PBMC culture with coronavirus spike peptide pools or control peptides (ViraFEST assay). Concerning this clonotype: Its specificity is not known.

V shed 7 bases and J 3 bases; nucleotides not matched to a gene: 3. This CDR3 has 13 residues. This chain connects TRBV12-3 or TRBV12-4 to TRBJ2-3, with 8 bases lining up with TRBD2. This clonotype originated in a human donor who received a COVID-19 vaccine. The specimen comprised CD4+ T cells from blood, cultured in vitro, sampled after SARS-CoV-2 vaccination. The DNA of the CDR3 is TGTGCCAGCACGAAGCGGGGGACAGATACGCAGTATTTT. Amino acids: CASTKRGTDTQYF.